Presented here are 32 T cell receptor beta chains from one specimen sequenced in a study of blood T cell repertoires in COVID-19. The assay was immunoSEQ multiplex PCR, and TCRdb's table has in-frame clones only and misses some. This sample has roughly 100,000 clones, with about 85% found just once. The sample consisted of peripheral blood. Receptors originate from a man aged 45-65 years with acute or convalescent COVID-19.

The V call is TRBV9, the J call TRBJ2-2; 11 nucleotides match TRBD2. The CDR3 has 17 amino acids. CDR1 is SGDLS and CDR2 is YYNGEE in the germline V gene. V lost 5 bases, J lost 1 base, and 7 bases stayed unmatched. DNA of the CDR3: TGTGCCAGCAGTCTTAGCGGGGGGGCCTGGAACACCGGGGAGCTGTTTTTT. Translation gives CASSLSGGAWNTGELFF. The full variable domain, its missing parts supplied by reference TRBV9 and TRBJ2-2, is DSGVTQTPKHLITATGQRVTLRCSPRSGDLSVYWYQQSLDQGLQFLIQYYNGEERAKGNILERFSAQQFPDLHSELNLSSLELGDSALYFCASSLSGGAWNTGELFFGEGSRLTVL.

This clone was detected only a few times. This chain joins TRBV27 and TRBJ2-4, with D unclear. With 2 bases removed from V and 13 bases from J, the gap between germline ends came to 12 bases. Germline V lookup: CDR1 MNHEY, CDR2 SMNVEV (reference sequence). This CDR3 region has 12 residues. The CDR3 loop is CASSLPIQVQYF. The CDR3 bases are TGTGCCAGCAGTTTACCGATCCAGGTGCAGTACTTC.

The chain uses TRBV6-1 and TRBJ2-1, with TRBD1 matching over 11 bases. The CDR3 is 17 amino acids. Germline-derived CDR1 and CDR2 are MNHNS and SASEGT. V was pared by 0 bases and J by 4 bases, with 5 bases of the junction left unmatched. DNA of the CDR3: TGTGCCAGCAGTGAAGCGGGGGGACAGGGGGGTTACAATGAGCAGTTCTTC. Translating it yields CASSEAGGQGGYNEQFF.

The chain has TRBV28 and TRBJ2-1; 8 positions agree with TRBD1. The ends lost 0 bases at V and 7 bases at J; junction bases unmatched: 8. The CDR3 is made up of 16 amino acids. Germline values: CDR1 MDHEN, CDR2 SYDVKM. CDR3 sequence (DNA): TGTGCCAGCAGTTTATGGGGGACAGGAGCGGGTAATGAGCAGTTCTTC. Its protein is CASSLWGTGAGNEQFF.

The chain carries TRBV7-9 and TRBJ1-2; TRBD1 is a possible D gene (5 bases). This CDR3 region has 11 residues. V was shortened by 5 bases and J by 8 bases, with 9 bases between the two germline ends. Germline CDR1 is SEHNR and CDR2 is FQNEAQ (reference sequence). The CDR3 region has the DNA TGTGCCAGCAGCACCAGGGAAGGCTACACCTTC. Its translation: CASSTREGYTF.

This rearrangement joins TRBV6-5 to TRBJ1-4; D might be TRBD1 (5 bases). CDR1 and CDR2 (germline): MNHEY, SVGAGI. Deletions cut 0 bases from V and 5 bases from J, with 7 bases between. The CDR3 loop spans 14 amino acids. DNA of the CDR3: TGTGCCAGCAGTTACTCGTACAGGAATGAAAAACTGTTTTTT. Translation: CASSYSYRNEKLFF.

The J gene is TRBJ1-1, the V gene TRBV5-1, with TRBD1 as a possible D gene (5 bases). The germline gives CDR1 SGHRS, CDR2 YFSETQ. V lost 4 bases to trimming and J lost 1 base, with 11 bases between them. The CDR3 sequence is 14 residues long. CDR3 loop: CASSRQTENTEAFF. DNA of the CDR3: TGCGCCAGCAGCAGACAGACGGAGAACACTGAAGCTTTCTTT.

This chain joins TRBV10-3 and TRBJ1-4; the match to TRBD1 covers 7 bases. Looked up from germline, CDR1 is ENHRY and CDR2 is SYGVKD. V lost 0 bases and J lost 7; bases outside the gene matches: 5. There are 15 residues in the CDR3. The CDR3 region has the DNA TGTGCCATCAGTGAGTCGGAGGGGGCAGGTGAAAAACTGTTTTTT. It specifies CAISESEGAGEKLFF.

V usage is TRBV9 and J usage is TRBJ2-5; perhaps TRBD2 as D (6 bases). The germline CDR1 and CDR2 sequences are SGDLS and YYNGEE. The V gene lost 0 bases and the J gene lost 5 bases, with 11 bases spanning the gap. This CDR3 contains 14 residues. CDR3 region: CASSVEGGRETQYF. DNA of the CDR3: TGTGCCAGCAGCGTAGAGGGAGGTAGGGAGACCCAGTACTTC.

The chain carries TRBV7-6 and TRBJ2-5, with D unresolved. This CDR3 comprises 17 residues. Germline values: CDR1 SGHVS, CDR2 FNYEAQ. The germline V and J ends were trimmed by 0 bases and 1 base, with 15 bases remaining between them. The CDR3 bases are TGTGCCAGCAGCTTAGCGCACGGTGCGGAGCTCCAAGAGACCCAGTACTTC. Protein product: CASSLAHGAELQETQYF.

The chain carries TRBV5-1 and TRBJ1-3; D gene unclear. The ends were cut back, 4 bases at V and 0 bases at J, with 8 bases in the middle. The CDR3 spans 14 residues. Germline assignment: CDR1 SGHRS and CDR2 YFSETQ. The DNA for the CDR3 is TGCGCCAGCAGCCCGGCAGGCTCTGGAAACACCATATATTTT. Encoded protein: CASSPAGSGNTIYF. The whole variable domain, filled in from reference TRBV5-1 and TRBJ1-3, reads KAGVTQTPRYLIKTRGQQVTLSCSPISGHRSVSWYQQTPGQGLQFLFEYFSETQRNKGNFPGRFSGRQFSNSRSEMNVSTLELGDSALYLCASSPAGSGNTIYFGEGSWLTVV.

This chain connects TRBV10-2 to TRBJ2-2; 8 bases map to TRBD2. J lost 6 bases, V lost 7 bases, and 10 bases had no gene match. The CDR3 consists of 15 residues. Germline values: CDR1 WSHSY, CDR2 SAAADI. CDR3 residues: CASTDGRAGAGELFF. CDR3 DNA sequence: TGCGCCAGCACGGACGGGAGGGCCGGGGCCGGGGAGCTGTTTTTT.

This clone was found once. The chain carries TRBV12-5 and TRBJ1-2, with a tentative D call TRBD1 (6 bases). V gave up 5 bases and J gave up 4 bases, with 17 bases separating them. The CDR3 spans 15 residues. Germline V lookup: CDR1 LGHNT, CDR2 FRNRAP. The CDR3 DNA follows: TGTGCTAGTGGTAGAGGAGGCGAACAGGGCTATGGCTACACCTTC. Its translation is CASGRGGEQGYGYTF.

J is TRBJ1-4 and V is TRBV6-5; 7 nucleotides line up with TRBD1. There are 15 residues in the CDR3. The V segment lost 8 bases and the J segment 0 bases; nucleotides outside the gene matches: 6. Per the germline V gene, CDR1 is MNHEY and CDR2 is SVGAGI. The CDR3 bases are TGTGCCAGCTCCCACAGGGGAACAACTAATGAAAAACTGTTTTTT. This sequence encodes CASSHRGTTNEKLFF.

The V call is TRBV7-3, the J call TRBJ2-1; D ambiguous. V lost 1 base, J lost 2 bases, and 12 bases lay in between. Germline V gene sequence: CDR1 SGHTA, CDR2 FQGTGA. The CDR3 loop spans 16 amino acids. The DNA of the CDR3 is TGTGCCAGCAGCTTAATGAGTCTGAGCACCTACAATGAGCAGTTCTTC. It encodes CASSLMSLSTYNEQFF.

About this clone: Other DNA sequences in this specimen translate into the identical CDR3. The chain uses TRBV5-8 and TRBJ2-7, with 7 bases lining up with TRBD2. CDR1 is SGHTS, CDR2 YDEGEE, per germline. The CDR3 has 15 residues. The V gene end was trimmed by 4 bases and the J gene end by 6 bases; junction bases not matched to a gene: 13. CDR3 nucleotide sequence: TGTGCCAGCAGCATCCGGGGTGGGGAGGGGCGCGAGCAGTACTTC. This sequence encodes CASSIRGGEGREQYF.

The CDR3 spells CASSATPGARGGETQYF. The CDR3 DNA sequence: TGTGCCAGCAGCGCAACCCCTGGGGCTAGGGGAGGTGAGACCCAGTACTTC. The chain has TRBV27 and TRBJ2-5; maybe TRBD2 (6 bases). The CDR3 covers 17 residues. Germline values: CDR1 MNHEY, CDR2 SMNVEV (reference sequence). Trimming pared 6 bases from V and 5 bases from J, leaving 25 bases between.

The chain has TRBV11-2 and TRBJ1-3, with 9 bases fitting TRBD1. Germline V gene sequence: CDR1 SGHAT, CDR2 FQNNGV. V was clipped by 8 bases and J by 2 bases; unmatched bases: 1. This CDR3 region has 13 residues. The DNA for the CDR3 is TGTGCCAGCCGGGACAGGGCTGGAAACACCATATATTTT. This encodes CASRDRAGNTIYF.

CDR3 nucleotides: TGTGCTAGTTCATCAGGGGCGACCTATAATTCACCCCTCCACTTT. This codes for CASSSGATYNSPLHF. The chain has TRBV12-5 and TRBJ1-6; D may be TRBD1 (6 bases). Trimming removed 8 bases from V and 2 bases from J, with 13 bases in between. CDR1 and CDR2 from the germline V gene are LGHNT and FRNRAP. The CDR3 is 15 residues long. The full variable domain, in which reference TRBV12-5 and TRBJ1-6 provide the parts outside the CDR3, is DARVTQTPRHKVTEMGQEVTMRCQPILGHNTVFWYRQTMMQGLELLAYFRNRAPLDDSGMPKDRFSAEMPDATLATLKIQPSEPRDSAVYFCASSSGATYNSPLHFGNGTRLTVT.

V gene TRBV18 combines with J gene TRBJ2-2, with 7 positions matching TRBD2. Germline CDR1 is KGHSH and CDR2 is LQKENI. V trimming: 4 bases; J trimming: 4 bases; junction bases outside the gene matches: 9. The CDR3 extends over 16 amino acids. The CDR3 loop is CASSQREARVTGELFF. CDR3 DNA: TGTGCCAGCTCACAACGGGAGGCCCGGGTCACCGGGGAGCTGTTTTTT.

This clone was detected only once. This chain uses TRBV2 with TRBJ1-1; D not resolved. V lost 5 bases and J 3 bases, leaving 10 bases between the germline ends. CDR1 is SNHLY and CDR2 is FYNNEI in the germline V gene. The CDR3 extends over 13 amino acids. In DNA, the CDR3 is TGTGCCAGCAGTCTCCCGGGTGACACTGAAGCTTTCTTT. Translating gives CASSLPGDTEAFF.

In DNA, the CDR3 is TGTGCCAGCACCGCGGAGGGGCCGACAGCCCAGCATTTT. It is translated as CASTAEGPTAQHF. The rearrangement uses TRBV2 and TRBJ1-5, with D tentatively TRBD1 (5 bases). This CDR3 region has 13 residues. Germline-derived CDR1 and CDR2 are SNHLY and FYNNEI. Trimming shortened V by 7 bases and J by 11 bases, and 18 bases separated the two germline ends.

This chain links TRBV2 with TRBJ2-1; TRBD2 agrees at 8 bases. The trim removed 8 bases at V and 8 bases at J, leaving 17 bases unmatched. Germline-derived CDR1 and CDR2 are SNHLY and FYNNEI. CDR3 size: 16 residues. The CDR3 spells CASPWDGGGSTHEQFF. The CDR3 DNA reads TGTGCCAGCCCATGGGATGGCGGGGGGTCAACCCATGAGCAGTTCTTC.

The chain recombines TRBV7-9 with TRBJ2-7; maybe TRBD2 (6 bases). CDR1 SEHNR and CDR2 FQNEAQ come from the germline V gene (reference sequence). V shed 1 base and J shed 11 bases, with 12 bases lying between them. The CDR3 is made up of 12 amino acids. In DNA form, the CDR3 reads TGTGCCAGCAGCTTAGAGTCCTGGGAGGAGTACTTC. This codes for CASSLESWEEYF.

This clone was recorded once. Written as DNA, the CDR3 is TGTGCCAGCATCCCATCAGGGGAGACCCAGTACTTC. Translating it yields CASIPSGETQYF. This rearrangement joins TRBV6-5 to TRBJ2-5; TRBD1 is a possible D gene (5 bases). Germline CDR1 and CDR2: MNHEY and SVGAGI. Trimming shortened V by 7 bases and J by 5 bases, and 11 bases separated the two germline ends. There are 12 residues in the CDR3.

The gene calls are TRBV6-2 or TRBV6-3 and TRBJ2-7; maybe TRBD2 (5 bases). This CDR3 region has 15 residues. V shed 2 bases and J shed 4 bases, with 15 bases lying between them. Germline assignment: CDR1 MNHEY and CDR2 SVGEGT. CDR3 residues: CASSYRARGVYEQYF. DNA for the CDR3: TGTGCCAGCAGTTACCGGGCCCGGGGAGTGTACGAGCAGTACTTC.

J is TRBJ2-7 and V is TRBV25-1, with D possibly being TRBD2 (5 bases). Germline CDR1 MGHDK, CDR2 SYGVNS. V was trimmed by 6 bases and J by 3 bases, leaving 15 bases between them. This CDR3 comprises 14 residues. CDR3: CASSAYGMRYEQYF. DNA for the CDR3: TGTGCCAGCAGCGCCTACGGGATGCGCTACGAGCAGTACTTC.

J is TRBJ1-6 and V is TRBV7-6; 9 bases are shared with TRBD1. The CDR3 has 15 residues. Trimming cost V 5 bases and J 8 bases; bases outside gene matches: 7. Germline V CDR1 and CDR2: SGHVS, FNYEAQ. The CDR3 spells CASSLSGTGYSPLHF. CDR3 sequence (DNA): TGTGCCAGCAGCCTCTCCGGGACAGGGTATTCACCCCTCCACTTT.

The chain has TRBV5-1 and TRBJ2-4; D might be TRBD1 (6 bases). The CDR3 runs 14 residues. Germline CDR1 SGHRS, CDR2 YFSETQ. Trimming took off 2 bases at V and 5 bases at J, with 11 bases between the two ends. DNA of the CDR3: TGCGCCAGCAGCTTTGGGGGCGGACAAAACATTCAGTACTTC. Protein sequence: CASSFGGGQNIQYF.

Written as DNA, the CDR3 is TGTGCCAGTGCCGGGACAGGGGGGAATCAGCCCCAGCATTTT. Translated, it gives CASAGTGGNQPQHF. This rearrangement joins TRBV28 to TRBJ1-5; 11 bases match TRBD1. The CDR3 sequence is 14 residues long. Germline values: CDR1 MDHEN, CDR2 SYDVKM. V was clipped by 9 bases and J by 4 bases; unmatched bases: 5.

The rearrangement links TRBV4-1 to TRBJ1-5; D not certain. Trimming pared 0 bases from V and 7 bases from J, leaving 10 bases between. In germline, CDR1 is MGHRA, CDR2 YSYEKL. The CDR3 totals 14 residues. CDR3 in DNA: TGCGCCAGCAGCCAAGATTTCGGGAGGCAGCCCCAGCATTTT. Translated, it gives CASSQDFGRQPQHF.

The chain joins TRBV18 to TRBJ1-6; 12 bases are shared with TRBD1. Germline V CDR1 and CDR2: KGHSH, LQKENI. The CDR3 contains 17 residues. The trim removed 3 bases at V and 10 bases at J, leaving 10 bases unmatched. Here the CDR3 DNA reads TGTGCCAGCTCACCCCCGTCGGGACAGGGGGCCGGATCACCCCTCCACTTT. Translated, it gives CASSPPSGQGAGSPLHF.